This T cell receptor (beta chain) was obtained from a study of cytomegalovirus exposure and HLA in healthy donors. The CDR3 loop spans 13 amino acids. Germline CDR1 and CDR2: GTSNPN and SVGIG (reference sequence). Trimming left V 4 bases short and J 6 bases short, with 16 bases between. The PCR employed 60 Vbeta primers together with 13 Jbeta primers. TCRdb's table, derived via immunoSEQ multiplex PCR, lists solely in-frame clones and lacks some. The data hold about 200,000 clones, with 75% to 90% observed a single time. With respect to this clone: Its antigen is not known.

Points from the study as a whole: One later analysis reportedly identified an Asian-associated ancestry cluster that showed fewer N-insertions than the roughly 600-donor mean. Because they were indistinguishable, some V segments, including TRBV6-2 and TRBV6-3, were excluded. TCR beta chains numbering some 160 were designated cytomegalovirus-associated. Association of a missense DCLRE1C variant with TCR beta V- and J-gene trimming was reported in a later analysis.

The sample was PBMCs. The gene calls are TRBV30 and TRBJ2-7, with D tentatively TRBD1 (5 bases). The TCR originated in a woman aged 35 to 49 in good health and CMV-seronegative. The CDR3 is CAWNAGSLGEQYF. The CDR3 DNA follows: TGTGCCTGGAATGCAGGGTCACTGGGCGAGCAGTACTTC.